The clone carrying this T cell receptor (beta chain) was picked up many times. Its target is not known. Template switching added a universal primer site, and cDNA bore unique molecular identifiers. TCRdb re-analysed the 5' RACE reads in MiXCR, keeping a single row per CDR3 protein. The top ten clones hold approximately 8.2% of a sample with roughly 250,000 distinct CDR3 sequences, about an eighth of them seen once. The entry originates in a study of identical twins. From germline, CDR1 is MNHEY and CDR2 SVGEGT. Losses at the gene ends were 6 bases for V and 0 bases for J; bases not matched to a gene: 5. This CDR3 has 15 amino acids. The donor group consisted entirely of healthy Caucasians. Overall study results and limits: One should note that invariant MAIT and iNKT cells could partly confound zero-insertion analyses. Models, which agreed with sharing between unrelated individuals, nonetheless underestimated the out-of-frame TCR alpha sharing seen in monozygotic twins.

The origin of this receptor is a woman aged 18-30 years in good health. The sample was memory (CD45RO+) T cells sorted from blood. The genes are TRBV6-2 or TRBV6-3 and TRBJ2-1; the match to TRBD2 covers 7 bases. CDR3 nucleotide sequence: TGTGCCAGCAGAATGGAGCGGGGCTCCTACAATGAGCAGTTCTTC. Its translation: CASRMERGSYNEQFF.